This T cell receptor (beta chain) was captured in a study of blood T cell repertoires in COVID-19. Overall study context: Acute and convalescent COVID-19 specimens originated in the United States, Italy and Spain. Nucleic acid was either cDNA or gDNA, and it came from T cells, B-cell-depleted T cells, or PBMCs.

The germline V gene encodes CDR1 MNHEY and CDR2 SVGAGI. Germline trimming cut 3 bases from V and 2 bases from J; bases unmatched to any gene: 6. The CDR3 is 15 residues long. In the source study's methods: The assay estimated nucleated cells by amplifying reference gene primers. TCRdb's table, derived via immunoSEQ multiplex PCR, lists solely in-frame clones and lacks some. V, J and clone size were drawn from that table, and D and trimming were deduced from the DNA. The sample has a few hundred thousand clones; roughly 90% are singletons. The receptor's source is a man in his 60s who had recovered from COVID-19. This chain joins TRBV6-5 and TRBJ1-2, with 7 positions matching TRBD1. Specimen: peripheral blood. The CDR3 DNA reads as TGTGCCAGCAGTTATATGGAGGGACAGAACTATGGCTACACCTTC. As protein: CASSYMEGQNYGYTF.